Listed below are T cell receptor beta chains from one sample, sequenced in a study of blood T cell repertoires in COVID-19. Profiling relied on immunoSEQ multiplex PCR, and the TCRdb table lists in-frame clones only, not all of them. The profile covers roughly 320,000 clones, with 85% to 90% appearing a single time and about 4% taken by the ten largest. The material sequenced was PBMCs or T cells enriched from blood (not recorded which). These receptors all stem from a man between 25 and 39 years old who had recovered from COVID-19. The CDR3 runs from the conserved cysteine through the conserved F or W. D genes are given only for firm matches. Size tells how often a clone was seen (once, few, many) or the class of an expanded clone, and some rows leave it out.

>TRBJ2-2|many|TRBD1|TRBV6-4
TGTGCCAGCAGCCCCGGGACAGGGGACACCGGGGAGCTGTTTTTT
CASSPGTGDTGELFF
>TRBJ2-1|.|.|TRBV7-9
TGTGCCAGCAGCTTAGCGCAGGGGTTTCGGGAGTTCTTC
CASSLAQGFREFF
>TRBJ2-3|.|TRBD2|TRBV11-3
TGTGCCAGCAGCTCCAGGGGACTAGCGGGAGGTGGGGTTACAGATACGCAGTATTTT
CASSSRGLAGGGVTDTQYF
>TRBJ2-1|.|.|TRBV28
TGTGCCAGCAGTCCTAGTAGGCACAACTTGGGCTCCTACAATGAGCAGTTCTTC
CASSPSRHNLGSYNEQFF
>TRBJ2-1|.|.|TRBV20-1
TGCAGTGCTAGCTTCTACAATGAGCAGTTCTTC
CSASFYNEQFF
>TRBJ1-5|.|.|TRBV28
TGTGCCAGCAGTACCCCCGGGACTTATAGCAATCAGCCCCAGCATTTT
CASSTPGTYSNQPQHF
>TRBJ1-2|.|.|TRBV7-9
TGTGCCAGTACCAAAGAGGGGTTCTATGGCTACACCTTC
CASTKEGFYGYTF
>TRBJ2-7|.|.|TRBV11-2
TGTGCCAGCAGCTTACCCCGGACGGAGGACGAGCAGTACTTC
CASSLPRTEDEQYF
>TRBJ2-3|.|.|TRBV18
TGTGCCAGCTCACTACTCCTTACCCACACAGATACGCAGTATTTT
CASSLLLTHTDTQYF
>TRBJ2-4|few|TRBD2|TRBV30
TGTGCCTGGAGTGTCGGGGGGTCCAAAAACATTCAGTACTTC
CAWSVGGSKNIQYF
>TRBJ2-4|.|TRBD1|TRBV6-2/TRBV6-3
TGTGCCAGCAGCCCCGGGACAGACCTCCTGGTCAAAAACATTCAGTACTTC
CASSPGTDLLVKNIQYF
>TRBJ1-2|.|.|TRBV28
TGTGCCAGCAGTTTACCCGAGCTGGGGGCCTATGGCTACACCTTC
CASSLPELGAYGYTF
>TRBJ2-1|once|.|TRBV27
TGTGCCAGCAGTTTAGAGGGTCCCTACAATGAGCAGTTCTTC
CASSLEGPYNEQFF
>TRBJ2-1|.|TRBD2|TRBV24-1
TGTGCCACCAGTGACTCGACTAGCGCACGCTACAATGAGCAGTTCTTC
CATSDSTSARYNEQFF
>TRBJ1-5|.|.|TRBV19
TGTGCCAGTAGTCCAGACAGAAATCAGCCCCAGCATTTT
CASSPDRNQPQHF
>TRBJ1-3|.|.|TRBV18
TGTGCCAGCTCACCAACGACAGCGAACTCTGGAAACACCATATATTTT
CASSPTTANSGNTIYF
>TRBJ2-1|once|TRBD2|TRBV6-5
TGTGCCAGCACCCCCTTAGCGGGATTAGGAGAGCAGTTCTTC
CASTPLAGLGEQFF
>TRBJ2-3|.|TRBD1|TRBV6-5
TGTGCCAGCAGACACCAAGGGGGCTACACAGATACGCAGTATTTT
CASRHQGGYTDTQYF
>TRBJ1-1|.|.|TRBV19
TGTGCCAGTAGTTGGGGGGAGCCTGAAGCTTTCTTT
CASSWGEPEAFF
>TRBJ1-1|.|.|TRBV6-1
TGTGCCAGCAGTGACAGGGGTGGTACTGAAGCTTTCTTT
CASSDRGGTEAFF
>TRBJ1-2|.|.|TRBV5-8
TGTGCCAGCAGCTTGGGGGAGGGACACCCTTTGATCTATGGCTACACCTTC
CASSLGEGHPLIYGYTF
>TRBJ1-6|.|.|TRBV9
TGTGCCAGCAGCGTAAGACAGGCCAATTCACCCCTCCACTTT
CASSVRQANSPLHF
>TRBJ2-7|few|.|TRBV4-1
TGCGCCAGCAGCCAAAACTCGCCTCCCTACGAGCAGTACTTC
CASSQNSPPYEQYF
>TRBJ2-1|.|TRBD2|TRBV19
TGTGCCAGTAGGAGACTAGCGGGAGGTAATGAGCAGTTCTTC
CASRRLAGGNEQFF
>TRBJ1-1|.|.|TRBV3-1/TRBV3-2
TGTGCCAGCAGCCAAGAGTTAGCGGGGAACACTGAAGCTTTCTTT
CASSQELAGNTEAFF
>TRBJ2-1|.|.|TRBV19
TGTGCCAGTAGTCCCAGCGGAAGCTCCTACAATGAGCAGTTCTTC
CASSPSGSSYNEQFF
>TRBJ1-4|.|.|TRBV5-1
TGCGCCAGCAGCTCAGGACAGCCGAATAATGAAAAACTGTTTTTT
CASSSGQPNNEKLFF
>TRBJ2-6|.|TRBD1|TRBV2
TGTGCCAGCAGTGATCGGGTTTTCGGGACAGGGGTCCGCTCTGGGGCCAACGTCCTGACTTTC
CASSDRVFGTGVRSGANVLTF
>TRBJ1-2|.|.|TRBV30
TGTGCCTGGGGAGAACGTACAGGGATGGGGACCTATGGCTACACCTTC
CAWGERTGMGTYGYTF
>TRBJ2-7|.|.|TRBV7-2
TGTGCCAGCAGCTTAGTACGGGAGCACTACGAGCAGTACTTC
CASSLVREHYEQYF
>TRBJ1-1|.|.|TRBV3-1/TRBV3-2
TGTGCCAGCAGCCAAGAAACCGCACTAGATATGAACACTGAAGCTTTCTTT
CASSQETALDMNTEAFF
>TRBJ2-7|once|TRBD1|TRBV10-2
TGCGCCAGCAGGGACAGGGGTTACGAGCAGTACTTC
CASRDRGYEQYF
>TRBJ2-3|.|.|TRBV3-1/TRBV3-2
TGTGCCAGCAGCCAGACCCTGGGGCTAGCGCAGTATTTT
CASSQTLGLAQYF
>TRBJ1-2|.|TRBD1|TRBV6-5
TGTGCCAGCAGTCTTGGGGACAGGGCCTATGGCTACACCTTC
CASSLGDRAYGYTF
>TRBJ1-2|.|TRBD1|TRBV10-3
TGTGCCATCAGCGGGACAGTTAAAACCAACTATGGCTACACCTTC
CAISGTVKTNYGYTF
>TRBJ2-2|.|TRBD2|TRBV7-2
TGTGCCAGCAGCTTTAGGACTAGCGGGTGGAACACCGGGGAGCTGTTTTTT
CASSFRTSGWNTGELFF